A single sample gave rise to the 8 T cell receptor beta chains below, sequenced in a study of T cells after yellow fever vaccination. One entry per CDR3 protein results from TCRdb running MiXCR on the 5' RACE reads. Of around 100,000 distinct CDR3 sequences in the sample, 8% to 9.5% were seen once. Sample: CD8+ T cells sorted from PBMCs, taken 45 days after the yellow fever booster vaccination. Receptors originate from a man under 40 who received the YFV17D yellow fever vaccine.

This clonotype was detected a few times. This rearrangement joins TRBV5-6 to TRBJ2-7, with D unclear. V was shortened by 1 base and J by 6 bases, with 11 bases between the two germline ends. CDR1 is SGHDT and CDR2 is YYEEEE in the germline V gene. There are 13 residues in the CDR3. In DNA, the CDR3 is TGTGCCAGCAGCTTGTCTGAAGGCCTCGAGCAGTACTTC. The encoded protein is CASSLSEGLEQYF.

This clonotype came up many times. V gene TRBV21-1 combines with J gene TRBJ1-2; TRBD1, as called in the table, went unchecked against the DNA. TRBV21-1 is designated a pseudogene. This CDR3 is 15 amino acids long. CDR3 nucleotide sequence: TGTGCCAGCAGCAAAACAGGGGCGGTTAATCATGGCTACACCTTC. Residues: CASSKTGAVNHGYTF.

This clonotype was recorded many times. The chain joins TRBV20-1 to TRBJ2-7; TRBD2 agrees at 11 bases. J gave up 0 bases and V 5 bases, and 3 bases lay outside the gene matches. Germline V CDR1 and CDR2: DFQATT, SNEGSKA (reference sequence). The CDR3 totals 14 residues. CDR3 residues: CSAGGLADSYEQYF. The CDR3, as DNA: TGCAGTGCTGGGGGACTAGCGGACTCCTACGAGCAGTACTTC.

This clonotype was found many times. This chain joins TRBV27 and TRBJ2-5; D gene unclear. Germline lookup yields CDR1 MNHEY and CDR2 SMNVEV (reference sequence). V was cut by 3 bases and J by 1 base, with 9 bases left in between. This CDR3 contains 14 residues. The CDR3 sequence is CASSFGRIQETQYF. DNA of the CDR3: TGTGCCAGCAGTTTCGGACGGATCCAAGAGACCCAGTACTTC.

Many counts were recorded for this clonotype. The CDR3 nucleotides read TGCGCCAGCAGCCAAGATACCCTAGCGGATCGATACAATGAGCAGTTCTTC. Amino acid sequence: CASSQDTLADRYNEQFF. The chain has TRBV4-3 and TRBJ2-1; 7 nucleotides match TRBD2. The length of the CDR3 is 17 residues. CDR1 and CDR2 (germline): LGHNA, YSLEER. The trim removed 0 bases at V and 4 bases at J, leaving 9 bases unmatched.

This clonotype was counted many times. V is TRBV6-5 and J is TRBJ1-1, with 7 nucleotides matching TRBD1. The CDR3 has 14 residues. J lost 11 bases, V lost 5 bases, and 14 bases had no gene match. CDR1 MNHEY and CDR2 SVGAGI come from the germline V gene. The CDR3 here is CASSTTRQGSFAFF. For the CDR3, the DNA is TGTGCCAGCAGTACCACGAGACAGGGTAGTTTTGCTTTCTTT.

The CDR3 DNA follows: TGCGCCAGCAGCCTACTAGCGGGGCCTACCTACGAGCAGTACTTC. It translates to CASSLLAGPTYEQYF. This chain links TRBV4-1 with TRBJ2-7, with 10 bases aligning to TRBD2. With V trimmed by 4 bases and J by 2 bases, 5 bases remained unmatched. CDR1 is MGHRA and CDR2 is YSYEKL in the germline V gene. The CDR3 contains 15 residues.

This clonotype was seen a handful of times. The chain links TRBV21-1 to TRBJ2-1; the listed D gene, TRBD1, was not tested against the DNA. TRBV21-1 is listed as a pseudogene. CDR3 length: 12 residues. The CDR3 sequence: CASSQEGSCQFF. The CDR3 nucleotides are TGTGCCAGCAGCCAAGAGGGGAGTTGTCAGTTCTTC.